This T cell receptor beta chain was captured by sequencing in a study of T cells after yellow fever vaccination. Whole-study results and caveats: Weaker overall, the secondary response nonetheless peaked faster (day 5 versus 15). A large majority of primary-vaccination clones showed up again after the booster (around 96% CD4, almost 90% CD8).

TCRdb called the 5' RACE reads again in MiXCR, with one record for every CDR3 protein. The sample gives some 420,000 distinct CDR3 sequences, over 15% of which show up once; 18% is in the top ten. Germline values: CDR1 MNHEY, CDR2 SVGAGI. Unmatched junction bases numbered 8, after V lost 1 base and J lost 6 bases. This CDR3 region has 15 residues. Comment on this clonotype: What it binds is unknown.

Sample: PBMCs, taken before the yellow fever booster vaccination. The genes are TRBV6-5 and TRBJ1-2; TRBD1 matches 7 bases. The clonotype was recovered from a man between 18 and 29 years old who received the YFV17D yellow fever vaccine. CDR3 sequence: CASSYWETGIDGYTF. The CDR3 region has the DNA TGTGCCAGCAGTTACTGGGAGACAGGGATTGATGGCTACACCTTC.